Below are 3 T cell receptor beta chains sequenced from a single sample in a study of T cells in Graves' hyperthyroidism and ophthalmopathy. RNA transcripts yielded amplified TCR beta CDR3 regions. First-round RT-PCR targeting the TCR CDR3 was performed with the HTBI primer set. TCRdb itself ran the multiplex PCR reads through MiXCR, one entry per CDR3 protein. The sample comprises 340,000 or so distinct CDR3 sequences, under 25% of which are singletons, and around 48% rests with the top ten. Sequenced: blood. These receptors all come from a woman aged 50 to 60 with Graves' hyperthyroidism.

This clonotype was recorded once. The chain's CDR3 is CAWSAKETAFF. In DNA form, the CDR3 reads TGTGCCTGGAGTGCCAAGGAAACAGCTTTCTTT. The chain employs TRBV30 and TRBJ1-1, with no clear D. CDR3 length equals 11 residues. CDR1 GTSNPN and CDR2 SVGIG come from the germline V gene (reference sequence). Trimming removed 1 base at V and 10 bases at J, with 10 bases between.

There are a few counts of this clonotype. This rearrangement joins TRBV6-5 to TRBJ2-7; D uncertain. V was trimmed by 2 bases and J by 4 bases, leaving 15 bases between them. The germline CDR1 and CDR2 sequences are MNHEY and SVGAGI. The CDR3 length is 15 residues. CDR3 coding DNA: TGTGCCAGCAGTTACGGTGGGGAACCTGGTTACGAGCAGTACTTC. As protein: CASSYGGEPGYEQYF.

This clonotype was counted at least ten times. The chain combines TRBV12-3 or TRBV12-4 with TRBJ2-4, with D unclear. The CDR3 runs to 16 residues. V lost 2 bases to trimming and J lost 0 bases, with 11 bases between them. The CDR3 is CASSLWSDLAKNIQYF. The CDR3 nucleotides are TGTGCCAGCAGTTTATGGTCAGACCTAGCCAAAAACATTCAGTACTTC.